Here is one TCR beta chain with its context. A much bigger clone sits one base away, suggesting this may be a read error. The data derive from a study of read filtering for tumor transcriptome and immune sequencing. This library used 300 to 500 ng RNA and molecular barcoded adaptors spanning alpha/delta and beta/gamma chains. TCRdb used MiXCR to reprocess the reads, holding one entry per CDR3 protein. This sample has about 45,000 distinct CDR3 sequences, with 15% to 20% found just once. The CDR3 totals 14 residues. The V gene's germline CDR1 is SGHAT and CDR2 FQNNGV. This chain uses TRBV11-2 with TRBJ2-7; D may be TRBD2 (5 bases). Sequencing was performed on a population of CD138-negative cells sorted from bone marrow. The receptor comes from a donor at least 40 years old with multiple myeloma. The CDR3 is CASSLDPGIYELYF. The CDR3 bases are TGTGCCAGCAGCTTAGATCCGGGAATCTACGAGCTGTACTTC.